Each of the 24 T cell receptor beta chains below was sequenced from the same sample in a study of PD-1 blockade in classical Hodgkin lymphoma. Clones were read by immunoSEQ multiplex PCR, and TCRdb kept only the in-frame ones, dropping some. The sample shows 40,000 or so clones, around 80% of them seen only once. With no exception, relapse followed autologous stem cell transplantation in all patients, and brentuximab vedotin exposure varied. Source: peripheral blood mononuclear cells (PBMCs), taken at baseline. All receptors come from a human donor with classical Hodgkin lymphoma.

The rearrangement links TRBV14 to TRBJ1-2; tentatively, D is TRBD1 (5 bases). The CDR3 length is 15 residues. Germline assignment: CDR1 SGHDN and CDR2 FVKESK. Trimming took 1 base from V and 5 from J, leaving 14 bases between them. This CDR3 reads CASSQAAGGAYGYTF. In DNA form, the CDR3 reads TGTGCCAGCAGCCAAGCGGCGGGGGGTGCATATGGCTACACCTTC.

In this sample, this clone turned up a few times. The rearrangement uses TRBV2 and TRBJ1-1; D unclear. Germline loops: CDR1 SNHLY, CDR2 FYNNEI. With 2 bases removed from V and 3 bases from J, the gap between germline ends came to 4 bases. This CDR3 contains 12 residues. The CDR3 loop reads CASSERYTEAFF. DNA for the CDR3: TGTGCCAGCAGTGAACGCTACACTGAAGCTTTCTTT.

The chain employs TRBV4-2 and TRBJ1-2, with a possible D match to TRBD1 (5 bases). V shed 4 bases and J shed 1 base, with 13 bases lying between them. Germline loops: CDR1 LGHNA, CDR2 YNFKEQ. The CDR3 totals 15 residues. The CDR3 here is CASSPTGGLNYGYTF. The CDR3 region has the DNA TGTGCCAGCAGCCCCACAGGAGGTCTTAACTATGGCTACACCTTC.

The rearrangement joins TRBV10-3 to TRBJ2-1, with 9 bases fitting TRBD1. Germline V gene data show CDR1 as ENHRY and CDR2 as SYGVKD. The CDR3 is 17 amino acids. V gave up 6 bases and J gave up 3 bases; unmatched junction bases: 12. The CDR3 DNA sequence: TGTGCCATCAGCTATCCCGGGACAGGGTCCCTCTACAATGAGCAGTTCTTC. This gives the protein CAISYPGTGSLYNEQFF.

CDR3 bases: TGTGCCAGCGCGGGGGGCACCGGGGAGCTGTTTTTT. This codes for CASAGGTGELFF. The chain combines TRBV6-6 with TRBJ2-2; 8 positions match TRBD2. Germline V CDR1 and CDR2: MNHNY, SVGAGI (reference sequence). This CDR3 contains 12 residues. Trimming removed 8 bases from V and 4 bases from J; junction bases left unmatched: 0.

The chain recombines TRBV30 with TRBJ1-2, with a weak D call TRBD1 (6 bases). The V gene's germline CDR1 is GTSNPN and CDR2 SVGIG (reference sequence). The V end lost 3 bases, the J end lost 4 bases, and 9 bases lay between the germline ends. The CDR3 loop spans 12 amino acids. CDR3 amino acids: CAWSTDSYGYTF. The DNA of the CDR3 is TGTGCCTGGAGCACGGACAGCTATGGCTACACCTTC.

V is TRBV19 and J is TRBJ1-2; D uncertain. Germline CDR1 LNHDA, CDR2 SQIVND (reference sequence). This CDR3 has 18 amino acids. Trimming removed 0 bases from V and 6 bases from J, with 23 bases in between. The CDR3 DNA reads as TGTGCCAGTAGTATAGAACGAGGGATCTCGGGCATATCTGATGGCTACACCTTC. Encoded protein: CASSIERGISGISDGYTF.

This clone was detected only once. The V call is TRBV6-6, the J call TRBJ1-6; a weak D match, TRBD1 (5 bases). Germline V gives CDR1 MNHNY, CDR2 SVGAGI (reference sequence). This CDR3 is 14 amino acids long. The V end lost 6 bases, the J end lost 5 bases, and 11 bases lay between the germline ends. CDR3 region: CASRPGRNNSPLHF. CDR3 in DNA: TGTGCCAGCAGGCCGGGACGGAATAATTCACCCCTCCACTTT.

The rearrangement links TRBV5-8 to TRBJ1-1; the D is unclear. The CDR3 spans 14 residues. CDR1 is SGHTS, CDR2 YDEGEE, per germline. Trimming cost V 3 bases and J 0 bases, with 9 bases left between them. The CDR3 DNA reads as TGTGCCAGCAGCTCGGACGGATTGAACACTGAAGCTTTCTTT. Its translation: CASSSDGLNTEAFF.

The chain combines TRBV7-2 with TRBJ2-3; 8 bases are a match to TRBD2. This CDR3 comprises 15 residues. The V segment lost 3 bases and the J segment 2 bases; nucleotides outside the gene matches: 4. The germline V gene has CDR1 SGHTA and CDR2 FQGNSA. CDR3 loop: CASSFSGDITDTQYF. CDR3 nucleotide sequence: TGTGCCAGCAGCTTTAGCGGGGATATCACAGATACGCAGTATTTT. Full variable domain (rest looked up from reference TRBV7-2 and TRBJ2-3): GAGVSQSPSNKVTEKGKDVELRCDPISGHTALYWYRQSLGQGLEFLIYFQGNSAPDKSGLPSDRFSAERTGGSVSTLTIQRTQQEDSAVYLCASSFSGDITDTQYFGPGTRLTVL.

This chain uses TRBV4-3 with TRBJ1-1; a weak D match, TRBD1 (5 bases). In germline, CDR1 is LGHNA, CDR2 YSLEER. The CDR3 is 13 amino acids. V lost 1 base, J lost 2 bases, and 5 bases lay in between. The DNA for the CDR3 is TGCGCCAGCAGCCAAGGGGGCAACACTGAAGCTTTCTTT. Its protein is CASSQGGNTEAFF.

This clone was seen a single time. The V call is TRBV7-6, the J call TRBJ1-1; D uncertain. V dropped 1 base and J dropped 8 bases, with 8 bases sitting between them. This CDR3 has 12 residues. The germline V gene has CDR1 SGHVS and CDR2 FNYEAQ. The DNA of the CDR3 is TGTGCCAGCAGCTTAGTTTCAGTCGAAGCTTTCTTT. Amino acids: CASSLVSVEAFF.

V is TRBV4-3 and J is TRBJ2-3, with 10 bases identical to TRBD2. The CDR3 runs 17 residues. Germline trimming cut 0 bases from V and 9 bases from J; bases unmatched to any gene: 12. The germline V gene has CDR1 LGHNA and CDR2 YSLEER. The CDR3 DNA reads TGCGCCAGCAGCCAAGACTTAGGGACTAGCGAGGAGGGGACGCAGTATTTT. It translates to CASSQDLGTSEEGTQYF.

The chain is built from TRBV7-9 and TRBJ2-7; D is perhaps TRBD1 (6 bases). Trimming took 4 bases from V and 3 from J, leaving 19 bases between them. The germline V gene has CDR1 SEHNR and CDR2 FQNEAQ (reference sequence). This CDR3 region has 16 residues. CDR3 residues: CASSWATGLGFYEQYF. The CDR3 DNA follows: TGTGCCAGCAGCTGGGCGACAGGCTTGGGATTCTACGAGCAGTACTTC.

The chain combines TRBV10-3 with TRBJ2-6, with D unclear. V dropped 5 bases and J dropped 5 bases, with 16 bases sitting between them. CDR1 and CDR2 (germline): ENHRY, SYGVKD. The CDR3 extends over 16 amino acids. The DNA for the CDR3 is TGTGCCATCAGTCTCGAGATACAAAGTCGGGCCAACGTCCTGACTTTC. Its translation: CAISLEIQSRANVLTF.

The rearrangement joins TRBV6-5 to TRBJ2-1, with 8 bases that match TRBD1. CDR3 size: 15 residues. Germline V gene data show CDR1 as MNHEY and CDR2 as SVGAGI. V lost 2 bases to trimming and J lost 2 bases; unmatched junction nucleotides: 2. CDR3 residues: CASSYGQGTYNEQFF. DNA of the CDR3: TGTGCCAGCAGTTACGGACAGGGTACCTACAATGAGCAGTTCTTC.

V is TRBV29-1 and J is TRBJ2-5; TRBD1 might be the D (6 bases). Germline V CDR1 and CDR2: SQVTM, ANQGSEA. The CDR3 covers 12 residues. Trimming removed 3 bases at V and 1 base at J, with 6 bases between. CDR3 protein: CSVDRGQETQYF. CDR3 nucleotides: TGCAGCGTTGACAGGGGCCAAGAGACCCAGTACTTC.

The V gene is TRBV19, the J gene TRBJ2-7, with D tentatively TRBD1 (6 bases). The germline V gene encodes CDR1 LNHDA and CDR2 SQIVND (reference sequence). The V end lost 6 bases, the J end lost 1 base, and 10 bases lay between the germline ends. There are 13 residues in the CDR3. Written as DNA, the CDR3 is TGTGCCAGTAGAGAACAGGGTTCCTACGAGCAGTACTTC. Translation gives CASREQGSYEQYF.

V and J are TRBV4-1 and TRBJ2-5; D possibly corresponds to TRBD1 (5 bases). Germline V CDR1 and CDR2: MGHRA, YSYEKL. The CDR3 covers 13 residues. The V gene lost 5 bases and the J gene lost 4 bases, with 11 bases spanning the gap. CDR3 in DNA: TGCGCCAGCAGCTCAGGGTTCCGAGAGACCCAGTACTTC. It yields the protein CASSSGFRETQYF.

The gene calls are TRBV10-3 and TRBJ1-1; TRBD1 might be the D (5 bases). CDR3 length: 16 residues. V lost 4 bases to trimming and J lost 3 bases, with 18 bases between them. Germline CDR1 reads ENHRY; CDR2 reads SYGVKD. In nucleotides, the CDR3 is TGTGCCATCAGTGCAGATTGGAGGGACGTCTACACTGAAGCTTTCTTT. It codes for CAISADWRDVYTEAFF.

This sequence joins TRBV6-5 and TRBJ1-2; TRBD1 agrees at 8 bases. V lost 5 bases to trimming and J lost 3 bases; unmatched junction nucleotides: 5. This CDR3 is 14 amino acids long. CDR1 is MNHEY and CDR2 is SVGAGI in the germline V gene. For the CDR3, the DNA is TGTGCCAGCAGTAAACTGACAGGGGACTATGGCTACACCTTC. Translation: CASSKLTGDYGYTF.

The CDR3 nucleotides are TGCGCCAGCAGCTTGGCCAGACTAGCGGAAGAGACCCAGTACTTC. Translated, it gives CASSLARLAEETQYF. This sequence joins TRBV5-1 and TRBJ2-5, with 9 bases identical to TRBD2. With V trimmed by 0 bases and J by 3 bases, 3 bases remained unmatched. The CDR3 contains 15 residues. Per the germline V gene, CDR1 is SGHRS and CDR2 is YFSETQ.

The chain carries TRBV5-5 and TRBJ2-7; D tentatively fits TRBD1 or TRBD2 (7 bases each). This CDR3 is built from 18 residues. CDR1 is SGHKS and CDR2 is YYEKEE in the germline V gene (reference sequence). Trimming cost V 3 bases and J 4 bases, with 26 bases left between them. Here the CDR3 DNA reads TGTGCCAGCAGCTCAACCCTCAGGGGGGGAATAGGGCGTTACGAGCAGTACTTC. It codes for CASSSTLRGGIGRYEQYF.

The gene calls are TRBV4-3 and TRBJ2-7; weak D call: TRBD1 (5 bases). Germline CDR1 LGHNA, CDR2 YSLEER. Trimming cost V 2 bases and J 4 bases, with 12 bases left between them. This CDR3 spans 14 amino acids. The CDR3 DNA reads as TGCGCCAGCAGCCAATCGACAGTGGGGTACGAGCAGTACTTC. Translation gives CASSQSTVGYEQYF.